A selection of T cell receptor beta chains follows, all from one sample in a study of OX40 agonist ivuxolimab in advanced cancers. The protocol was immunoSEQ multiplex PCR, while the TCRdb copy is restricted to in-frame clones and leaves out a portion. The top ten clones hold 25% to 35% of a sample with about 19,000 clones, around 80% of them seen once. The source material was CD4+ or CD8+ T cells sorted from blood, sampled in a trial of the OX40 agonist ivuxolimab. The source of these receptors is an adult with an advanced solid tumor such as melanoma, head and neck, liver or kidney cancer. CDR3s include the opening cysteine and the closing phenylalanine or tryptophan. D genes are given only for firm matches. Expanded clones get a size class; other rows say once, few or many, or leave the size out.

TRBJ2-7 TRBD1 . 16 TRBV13 CASSFSRQGRTYEQYF TGTGCCAGCAGCTTTTCCAGACAGGGCCGCACCTACGAGCAGTACTTC
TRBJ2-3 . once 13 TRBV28 CASSHLTGDTQYF TGTGCCAGCAGCCACCTCACAGGGGATACGCAGTATTTT
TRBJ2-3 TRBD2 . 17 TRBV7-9 CASRGLAGGSGTDTQYF TGTGCCAGCCGAGGACTAGCGGGAGGGTCAGGCACAGATACGCAGTATTTT
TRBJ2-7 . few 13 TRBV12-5 CASGFEGSYEQYF TGTGCTAGTGGTTTTGAGGGCTCCTACGAGCAGTACTTC
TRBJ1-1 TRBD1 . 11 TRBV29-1 CSVPGTVEAFF TGCAGCGTCCCCGGGACAGTAGAAGCTTTCTTT
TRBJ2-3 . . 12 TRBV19 CASSIIGDTQYF TGTGCCAGTAGTATCATCGGAGATACGCAGTATTTT
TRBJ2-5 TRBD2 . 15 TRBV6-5 CASIPGYGGEETQYF TGTGCCAGCATCCCGGGGTACGGGGGGGAAGAGACCCAGTACTTC
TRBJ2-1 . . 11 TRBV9 CASSGGLEQFF TGTGCCAGCAGCGGAGGACTCGAGCAGTTCTTC
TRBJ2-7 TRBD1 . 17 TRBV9 CASSVQATGASSYEQYF TGTGCCAGCAGCGTACAGGCGACAGGGGCCAGCTCCTACGAGCAGTACTTC
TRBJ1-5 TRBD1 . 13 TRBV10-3 CATRTGGGQPQHF TGTGCCACCCGGACAGGGGGCGGTCAGCCCCAGCATTTT
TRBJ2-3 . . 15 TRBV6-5 CASSLGGPRTDTQYF TGTGCCAGCAGTTTAGGAGGGCCTAGGACAGATACGCAGTATTTT
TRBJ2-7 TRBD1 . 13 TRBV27 CASSQTGWDEQYF TGTGCCAGCAGTCAGACAGGGTGGGACGAGCAGTACTTC
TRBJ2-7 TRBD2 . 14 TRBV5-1 CASSLLSGINEQYF TGCGCCAGCAGCTTGCTTAGCGGGATTAACGAGCAGTACTTC
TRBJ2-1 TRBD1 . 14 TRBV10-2 CASTYGTVYNEQFF TGCGCCAGCACCTACGGGACAGTATACAATGAGCAGTTCTTC
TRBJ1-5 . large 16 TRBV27 CASTPYGQGNNQPQHF TGTGCCAGCACTCCCTACGGGCAGGGCAACAATCAGCCCCAGCATTTT
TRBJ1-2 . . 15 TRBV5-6 CASSSEKHRNYGYTF TGTGCCAGCAGCTCAGAGAAGCACAGGAACTATGGCTACACCTTC
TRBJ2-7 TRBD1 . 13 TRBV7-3 CASSSTGGYEQYF TGTGCCAGCAGCTCGACAGGGGGCTACGAGCAGTACTTC
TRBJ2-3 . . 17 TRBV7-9 CASSPHLELVGTDTQYF TGTGCCAGCAGCCCTCACCTGGAGTTGGTGGGGACAGATACGCAGTATTTT
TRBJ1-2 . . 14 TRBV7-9 CASSLGVVSYGYTF TGTGCCAGCAGCTTGGGCGTCGTTTCCTATGGCTACACCTTC
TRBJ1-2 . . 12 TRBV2 CASSAGAYGYTF TGTGCCAGCAGTGCAGGGGCCTATGGCTACACCTTC
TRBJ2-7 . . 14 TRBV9 CASSPGAGTYEQYF TGTGCCAGCAGCCCAGGGGCGGGGACCTACGAGCAGTACTTC
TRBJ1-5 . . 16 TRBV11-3 CASSPGPPFSNQPQHF TGTGCCAGCAGCCCCGGGCCCCCTTTTAGCAATCAGCCCCAGCATTTT
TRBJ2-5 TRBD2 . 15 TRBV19 CASSLGTSEEETQYF TGTGCCAGTAGCCTGGGGACTAGCGAAGAAGAGACCCAGTACTTC
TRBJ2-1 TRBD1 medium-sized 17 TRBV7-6 CASTVRANRGEYNEQFF TGTGCCAGCACCGTTAGGGCGAACAGGGGCGAATACAATGAGCAGTTCTTC
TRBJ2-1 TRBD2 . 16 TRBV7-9 CASRLAGRSSYNEQFF TGTGCCAGCAGACTAGCGGGGCGTAGCTCCTACAATGAGCAGTTCTTC
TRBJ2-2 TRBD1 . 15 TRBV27 CASSIQGVNTGELFF TGTGCCAGCAGTATCCAGGGGGTCAACACCGGGGAGCTGTTTTTT
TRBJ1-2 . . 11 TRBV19 CASSAVTGYTF TGTGCCAGTAGTGCGGTAACTGGCTACACCTTC
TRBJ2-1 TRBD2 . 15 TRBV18 CASSRGTSGDDEQFF TGTGCCAGCTCGCGGGGGACTAGCGGGGACGATGAGCAGTTCTTC
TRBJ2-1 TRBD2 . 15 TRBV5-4 CASSLVAGEYNEQFF TGTGCCAGCAGCTTGGTAGCGGGAGAATACAATGAGCAGTTCTTC
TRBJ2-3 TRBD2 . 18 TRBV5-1 CASSATIAGGPGTDTQYF TGCGCCAGCAGCGCCACCATAGCGGGAGGGCCGGGCACAGATACGCAGTATTTT
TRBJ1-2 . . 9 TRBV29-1 CSALYGYTF TGCAGCGCCCTCTATGGCTACACCTTC
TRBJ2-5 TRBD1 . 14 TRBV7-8 CASSGDRDQETQYF TGTGCCAGCAGCGGGGACAGGGACCAAGAGACCCAGTACTTC
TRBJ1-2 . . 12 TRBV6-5 CASSLLRGFYTF TGTGCCAGCAGTCTCTTAAGGGGCTTCTACACCTTC
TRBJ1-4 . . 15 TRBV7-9 CASSPPRDSNEKLFF TGTGCCAGCAGCCCACCTCGGGATTCTAATGAAAAACTGTTTTTT
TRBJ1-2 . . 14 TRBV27 CASYSREVLSGYTF TGTGCCAGCTACTCACGGGAGGTCCTTAGCGGCTACACCTTC
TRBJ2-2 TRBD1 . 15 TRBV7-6 CASRPRGPYTGELFF TGTGCCAGCAGGCCCAGGGGGCCCTACACCGGGGAGCTGTTTTTT
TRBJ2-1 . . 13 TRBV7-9 CASSSSSYNEQFF TGTGCCAGCAGCTCTAGCAGCTACAATGAGCAGTTCTTC